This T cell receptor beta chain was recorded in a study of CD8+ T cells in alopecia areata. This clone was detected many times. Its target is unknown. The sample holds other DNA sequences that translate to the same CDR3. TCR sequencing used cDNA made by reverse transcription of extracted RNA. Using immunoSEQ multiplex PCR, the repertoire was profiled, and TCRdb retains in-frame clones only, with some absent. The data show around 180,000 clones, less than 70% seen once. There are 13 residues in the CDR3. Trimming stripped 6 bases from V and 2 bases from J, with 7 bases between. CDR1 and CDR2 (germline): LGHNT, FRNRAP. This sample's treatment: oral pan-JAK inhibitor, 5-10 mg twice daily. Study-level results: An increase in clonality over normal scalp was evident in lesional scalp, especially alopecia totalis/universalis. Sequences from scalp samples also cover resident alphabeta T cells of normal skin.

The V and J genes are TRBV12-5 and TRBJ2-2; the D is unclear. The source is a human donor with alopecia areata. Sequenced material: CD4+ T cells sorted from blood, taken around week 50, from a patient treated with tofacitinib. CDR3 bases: TGTGCTAGTGGCCGTGACAACACCGGGGAGCTGTTTTTT. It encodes CASGRDNTGELFF.